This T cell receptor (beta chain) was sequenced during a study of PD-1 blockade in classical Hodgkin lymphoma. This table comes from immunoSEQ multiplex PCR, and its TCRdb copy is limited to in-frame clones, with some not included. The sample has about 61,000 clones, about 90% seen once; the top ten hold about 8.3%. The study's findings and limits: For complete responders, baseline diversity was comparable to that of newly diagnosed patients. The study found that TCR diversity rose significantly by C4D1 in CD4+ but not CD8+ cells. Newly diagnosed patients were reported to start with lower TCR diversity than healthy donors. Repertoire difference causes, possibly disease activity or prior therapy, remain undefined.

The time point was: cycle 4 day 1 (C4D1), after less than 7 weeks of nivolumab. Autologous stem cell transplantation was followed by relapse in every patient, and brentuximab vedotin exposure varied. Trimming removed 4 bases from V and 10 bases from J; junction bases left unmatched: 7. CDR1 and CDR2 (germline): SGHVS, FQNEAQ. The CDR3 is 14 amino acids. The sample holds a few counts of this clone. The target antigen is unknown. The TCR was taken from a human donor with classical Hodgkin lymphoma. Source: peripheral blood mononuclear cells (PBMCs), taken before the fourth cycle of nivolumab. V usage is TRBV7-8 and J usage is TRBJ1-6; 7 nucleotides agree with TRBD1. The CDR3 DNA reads TGTGCCAGCAGCTCCGGGACAGCTCAGTCACCCCTCCACTTT. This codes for CASSSGTAQSPLHF.